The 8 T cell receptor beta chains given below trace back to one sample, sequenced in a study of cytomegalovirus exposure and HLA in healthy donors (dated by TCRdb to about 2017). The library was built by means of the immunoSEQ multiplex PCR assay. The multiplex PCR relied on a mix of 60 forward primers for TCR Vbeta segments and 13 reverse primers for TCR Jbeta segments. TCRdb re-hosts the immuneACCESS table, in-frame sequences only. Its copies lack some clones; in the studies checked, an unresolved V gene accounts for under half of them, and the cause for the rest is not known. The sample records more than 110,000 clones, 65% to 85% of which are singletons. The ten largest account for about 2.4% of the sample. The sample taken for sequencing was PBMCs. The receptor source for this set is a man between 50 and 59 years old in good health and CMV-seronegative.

In DNA form, the CDR3 reads TGTGCCAGCAGCCCGGCCGGGACTATTCCCGATACGCAGTATTTT. Translation gives CASSPAGTIPDTQYF. V usage is TRBV5-4 and J usage is TRBJ2-3; 7 positions match TRBD2. The CDR3 has 15 amino acids. V dropped 4 bases and J dropped 6; count of bases not matched to a gene: 11. Per the germline V gene, CDR1 is SGHNT and CDR2 is YYREEE (reference sequence).

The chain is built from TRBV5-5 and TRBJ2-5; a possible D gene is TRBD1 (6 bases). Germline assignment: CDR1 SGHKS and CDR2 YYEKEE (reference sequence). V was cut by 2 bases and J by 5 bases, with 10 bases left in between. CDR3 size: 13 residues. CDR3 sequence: CASSFRGGETQYF. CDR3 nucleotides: TGTGCCAGCAGCTTCAGGGGCGGGGAGACCCAGTACTTC.

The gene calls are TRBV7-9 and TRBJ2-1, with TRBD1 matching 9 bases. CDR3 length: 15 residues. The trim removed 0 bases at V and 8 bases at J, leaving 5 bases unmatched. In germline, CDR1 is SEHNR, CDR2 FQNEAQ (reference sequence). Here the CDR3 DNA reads TGTGCCAGCAGCTTAGCGGGGGACAGGGTCGATGAGCAGTTCTTC. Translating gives CASSLAGDRVDEQFF.

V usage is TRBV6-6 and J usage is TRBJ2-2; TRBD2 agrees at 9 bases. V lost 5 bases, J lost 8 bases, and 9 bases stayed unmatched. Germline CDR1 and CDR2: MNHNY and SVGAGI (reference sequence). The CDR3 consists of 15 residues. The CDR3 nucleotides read TGTGCCAGCAGTCCTCGGCTAGCGGGACTTGGGGAGCTGTTTTTT. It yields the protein CASSPRLAGLGELFF.

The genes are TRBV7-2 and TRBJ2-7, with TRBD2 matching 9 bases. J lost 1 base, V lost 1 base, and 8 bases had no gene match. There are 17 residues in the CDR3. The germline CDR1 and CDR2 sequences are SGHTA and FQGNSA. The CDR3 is CASSLGTGRGGSYEQYF. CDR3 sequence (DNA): TGTGCCAGCAGCTTAGGCACGGGGCGGGGGGGTTCCTACGAGCAGTACTTC.

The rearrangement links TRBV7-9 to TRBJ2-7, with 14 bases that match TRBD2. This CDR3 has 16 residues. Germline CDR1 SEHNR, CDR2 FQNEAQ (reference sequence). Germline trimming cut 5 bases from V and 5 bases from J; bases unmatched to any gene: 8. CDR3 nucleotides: TGTGCCAGCAGCCCGGGGGGGACTAGCGGGAGCCACGAGCAGTACTTC. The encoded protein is CASSPGGTSGSHEQYF.

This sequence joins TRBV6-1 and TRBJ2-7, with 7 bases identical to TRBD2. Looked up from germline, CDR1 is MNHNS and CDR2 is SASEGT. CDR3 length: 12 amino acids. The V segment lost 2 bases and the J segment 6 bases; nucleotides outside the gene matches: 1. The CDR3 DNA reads TGTGCCAGCAGTGAACTAGCGGTCGAGCAGTACTTC. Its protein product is CASSELAVEQYF.

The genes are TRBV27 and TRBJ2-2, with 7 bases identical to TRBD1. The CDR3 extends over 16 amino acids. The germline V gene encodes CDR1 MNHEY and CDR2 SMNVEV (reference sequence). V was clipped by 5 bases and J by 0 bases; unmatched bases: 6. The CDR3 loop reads CASSPQGVTNTGELFF. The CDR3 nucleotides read TGTGCCAGCAGTCCCCAGGGGGTTACGAACACCGGGGAGCTGTTTTTT.